Here is one TCR beta chain with its context. This entry comes from a study of blood T cell repertoires in COVID-19. Turning to the study itself: Acute-phase and convalescent COVID-19 samples originated in the United States, Italy and Spain. PBMCs, B-cell-depleted T cells, or T cells provided the cDNA or gDNA that made up the material.

The protocol was immunoSEQ multiplex PCR, while the TCRdb copy is restricted to in-frame clones and leaves out a portion. The sample lists almost 95,000 clones; roughly 72% were seen once. The length of the CDR3 is 16 residues. Germline values: CDR1 MNHEY, CDR2 SMNVEV (reference sequence). V was shortened by 5 bases and J by 0 bases, with 16 bases between the two germline ends. The receptor comes from a woman aged 55-69 years in a cohort sampled during active or convalescent COVID-19. This chain connects TRBV27 to TRBJ1-2, with D tentatively TRBD1 (6 bases). Specimen: peripheral blood. For the CDR3, the DNA is TGTGCCAGCAGTCTTAGGACAGCCTCGCCTAACTATGGCTACACCTTC. This gives the protein CASSLRTASPNYGYTF.